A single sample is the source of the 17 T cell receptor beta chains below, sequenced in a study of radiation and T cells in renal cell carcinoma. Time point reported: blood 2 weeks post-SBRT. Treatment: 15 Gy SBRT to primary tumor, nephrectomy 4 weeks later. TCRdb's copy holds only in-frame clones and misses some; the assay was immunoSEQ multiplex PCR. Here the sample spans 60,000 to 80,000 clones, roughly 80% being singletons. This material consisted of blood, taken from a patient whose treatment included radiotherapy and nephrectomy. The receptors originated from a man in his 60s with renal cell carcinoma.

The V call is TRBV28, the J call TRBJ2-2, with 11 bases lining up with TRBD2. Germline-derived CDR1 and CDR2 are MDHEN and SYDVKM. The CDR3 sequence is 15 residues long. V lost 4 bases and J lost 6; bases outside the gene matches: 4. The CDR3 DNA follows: TGTGCCAGCAGTTACATAGCGGGAGGGCCCGGGGAGCTGTTTTTT. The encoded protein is CASSYIAGGPGELFF.

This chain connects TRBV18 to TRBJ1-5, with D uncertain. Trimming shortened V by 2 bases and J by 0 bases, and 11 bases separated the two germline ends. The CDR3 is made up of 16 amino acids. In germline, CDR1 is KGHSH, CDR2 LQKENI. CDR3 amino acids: CASSPSGSNSNQPQHF. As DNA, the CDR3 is TGTGCCAGCTCACCATCGGGGTCAAATAGCAATCAGCCCCAGCATTTT.

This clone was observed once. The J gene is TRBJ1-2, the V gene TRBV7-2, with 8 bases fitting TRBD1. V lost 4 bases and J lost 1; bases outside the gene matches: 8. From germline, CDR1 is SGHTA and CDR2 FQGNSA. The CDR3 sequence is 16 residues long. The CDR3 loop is CASSSADRGHNYGYTF. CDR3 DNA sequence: TGTGCCAGCAGCTCAGCAGACAGGGGCCATAACTATGGCTACACCTTC.

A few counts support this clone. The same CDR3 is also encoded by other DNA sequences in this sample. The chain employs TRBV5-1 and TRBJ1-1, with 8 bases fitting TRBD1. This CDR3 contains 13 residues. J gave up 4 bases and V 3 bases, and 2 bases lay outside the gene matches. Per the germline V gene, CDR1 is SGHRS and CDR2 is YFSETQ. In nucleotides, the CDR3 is TGCGCCAGCAGCTCACAGGGGGGCACTGAAGCTTTCTTT. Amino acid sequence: CASSSQGGTEAFF.

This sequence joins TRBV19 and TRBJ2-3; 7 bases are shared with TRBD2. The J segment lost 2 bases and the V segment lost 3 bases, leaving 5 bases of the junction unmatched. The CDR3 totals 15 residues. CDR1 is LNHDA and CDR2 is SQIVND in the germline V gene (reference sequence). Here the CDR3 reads CASSIQRGSTDTQYF. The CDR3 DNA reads TGTGCCAGTAGTATTCAGCGGGGATCCACAGATACGCAGTATTTT.

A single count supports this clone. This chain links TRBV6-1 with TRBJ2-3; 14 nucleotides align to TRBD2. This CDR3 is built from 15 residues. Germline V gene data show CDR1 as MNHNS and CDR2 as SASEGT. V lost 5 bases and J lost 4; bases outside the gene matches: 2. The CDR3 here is CASSMGLAGADTQYF. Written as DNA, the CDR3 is TGTGCCAGCAGTATGGGACTAGCGGGAGCAGATACGCAGTATTTT.

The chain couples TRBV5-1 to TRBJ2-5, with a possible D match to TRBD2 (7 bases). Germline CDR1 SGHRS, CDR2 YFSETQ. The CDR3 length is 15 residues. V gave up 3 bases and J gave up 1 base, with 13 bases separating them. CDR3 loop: CASSWGRESQETQYF. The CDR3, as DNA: TGCGCCAGCAGCTGGGGGCGGGAGTCCCAAGAGACCCAGTACTTC.

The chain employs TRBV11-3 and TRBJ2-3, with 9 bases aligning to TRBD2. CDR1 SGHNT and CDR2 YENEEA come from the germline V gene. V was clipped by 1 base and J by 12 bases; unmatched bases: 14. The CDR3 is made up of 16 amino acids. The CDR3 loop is CASSLVSSGAPQPQYF. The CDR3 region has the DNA TGTGCCAGCAGCTTAGTGTCTAGCGGGGCGCCTCAACCCCAGTATTTT.

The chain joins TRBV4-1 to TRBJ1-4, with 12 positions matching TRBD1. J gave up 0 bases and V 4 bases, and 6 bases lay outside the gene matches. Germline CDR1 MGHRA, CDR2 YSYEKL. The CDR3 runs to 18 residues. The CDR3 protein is CASSRGQGATPTNEKLFF. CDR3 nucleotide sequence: TGCGCCAGCAGCCGGGGACAGGGGGCGACCCCAACTAATGAAAAACTGTTTTTT.

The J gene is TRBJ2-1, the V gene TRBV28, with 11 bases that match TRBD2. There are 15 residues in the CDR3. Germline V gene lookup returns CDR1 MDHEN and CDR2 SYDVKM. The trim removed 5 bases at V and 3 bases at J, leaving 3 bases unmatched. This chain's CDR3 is CASSPTSGSYNEQFF. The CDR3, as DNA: TGTGCCAGCAGTCCTACTAGCGGGAGCTACAATGAGCAGTTCTTC.

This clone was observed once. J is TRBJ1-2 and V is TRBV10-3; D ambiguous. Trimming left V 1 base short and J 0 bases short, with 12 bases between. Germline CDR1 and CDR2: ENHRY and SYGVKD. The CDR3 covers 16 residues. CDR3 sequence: CAISEYGASANYGYTF. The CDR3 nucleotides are TGTGCCATCAGTGAGTATGGTGCCTCAGCTAACTATGGCTACACCTTC.

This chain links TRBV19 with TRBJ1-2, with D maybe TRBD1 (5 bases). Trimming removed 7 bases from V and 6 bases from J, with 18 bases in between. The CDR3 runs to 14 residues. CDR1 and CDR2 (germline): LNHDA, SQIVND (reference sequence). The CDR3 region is CASTITRDDHGYTF. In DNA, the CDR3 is TGTGCCAGTACCATAACAAGGGACGACCATGGCTACACCTTC. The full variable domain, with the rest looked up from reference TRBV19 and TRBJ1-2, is DGGITQSPKYLFRKEGQNVTLSCEQNLNHDAMYWYRQDPGQGLRLIYYSQIVNDFQKGDIAEGYSVSREKKESFPLTVTSAQKNPTAFYLCASTITRDDHGYTFGSGTRLTVV.

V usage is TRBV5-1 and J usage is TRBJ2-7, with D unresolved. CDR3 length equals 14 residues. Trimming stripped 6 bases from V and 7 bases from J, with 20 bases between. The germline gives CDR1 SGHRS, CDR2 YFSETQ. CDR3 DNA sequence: TGCGCCAGCACCCCCTCCCCCGCAAAAGGAGAGCAGTACTTC. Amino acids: CASTPSPAKGEQYF.

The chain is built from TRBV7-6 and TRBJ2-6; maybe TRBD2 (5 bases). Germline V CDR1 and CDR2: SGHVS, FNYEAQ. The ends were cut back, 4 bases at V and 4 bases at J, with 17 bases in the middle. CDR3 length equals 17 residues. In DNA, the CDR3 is TGTGCCAGCAGCTACAGCACTAGGCTCAGCGGGGCCAACGTCCTGACTTTC. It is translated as CASSYSTRLSGANVLTF.

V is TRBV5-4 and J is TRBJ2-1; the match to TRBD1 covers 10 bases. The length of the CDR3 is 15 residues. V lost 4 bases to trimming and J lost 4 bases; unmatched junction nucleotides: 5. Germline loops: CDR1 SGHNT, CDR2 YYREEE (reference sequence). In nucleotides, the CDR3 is TGTGCCAGCAGCACCGGGACAGGGGTTTACAATGAGCAGTTCTTC. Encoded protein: CASSTGTGVYNEQFF.

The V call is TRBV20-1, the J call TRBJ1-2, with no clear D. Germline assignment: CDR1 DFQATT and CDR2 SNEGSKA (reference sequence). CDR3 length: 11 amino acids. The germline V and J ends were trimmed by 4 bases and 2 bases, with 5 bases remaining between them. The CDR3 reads CSATENYGYTF. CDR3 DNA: TGCAGTGCTACAGAGAACTATGGCTACACCTTC.

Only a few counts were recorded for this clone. In DNA form, the CDR3 reads TGTGCCAGTAGTACCGACAGGGAGGTCCACAATGAGCAGTTCTTC. Residues: CASSTDREVHNEQFF. This chain links TRBV19 with TRBJ2-1; the D gene is possibly TRBD1 (7 bases). Trimming pared 4 bases from V and 5 bases from J, leaving 15 bases between. The germline V gene encodes CDR1 LNHDA and CDR2 SQIVND (reference sequence). The length of the CDR3 is 15 residues.